One and the same sample provided the 27 T cell receptor beta chains below, sequenced in a study of blood T cell repertoires in COVID-19. Sequencing used immunoSEQ multiplex PCR; TCRdb keeps in-frame clones, though not all of them. The table includes around 99,000 clones, 80% detected once. The sample comprised peripheral blood. The origin of the receptors is a man in his forties or fifties who had recovered from COVID-19.

The genes are TRBV25-1 and TRBJ1-5, with no clear D. This CDR3 is 13 amino acids long. Trimming left V 6 bases short and J 4 bases short, with 10 bases between. Germline CDR1 and CDR2: MGHDK and SYGVNS. CDR3 in DNA: TGTGCCAGCAGCTACACGGGGAATCAGCCCCAGCATTTT. Protein product: CASSYTGNQPQHF.

Written as DNA, the CDR3 is TGTGCCTGGACCCTCGGGACAGGGGGCTACGAGCAGTACTTC. Amino acid sequence: CAWTLGTGGYEQYF. V usage is TRBV30 and J usage is TRBJ2-7, with TRBD1 matching over 11 bases. After removal of 4 bases from V and 3 bases from J, the junction contained 5 bases not matched to a gene. The CDR3 totals 14 residues. CDR1 GTSNPN and CDR2 SVGIG come from the germline V gene (reference sequence).

The chain uses TRBV2 and TRBJ2-1; 9 bases fit TRBD1. CDR3 length: 11 residues. V gave up 10 bases and J gave up 9 bases; unmatched junction bases: 4. CDR1 SNHLY and CDR2 FYNNEI come from the germline V gene. The CDR3 loop is CATLTGGEQFF. CDR3 sequence (DNA): TGTGCCACTTTGACAGGGGGTGAGCAGTTCTTC.

The rearrangement joins TRBV18 to TRBJ2-7, with TRBD1 matching 7 bases. Losses at the gene ends were 4 bases for V and 4 bases for J; bases not matched to a gene: 4. The CDR3 length is 13 residues. Germline CDR1 is KGHSH and CDR2 is LQKENI. The CDR3 sequence: CASSRQGLYEQYF. The CDR3 DNA reads TGTGCCAGCTCACGACAGGGCCTTTACGAGCAGTACTTC.

V is TRBV18 and J is TRBJ2-3; D remains ambiguous. Germline V gene sequence: CDR1 KGHSH, CDR2 LQKENI. The CDR3 is made up of 16 amino acids. The germline V and J ends were trimmed by 0 bases and 6 bases, with 16 bases remaining between them. The CDR3 loop reads CASSPPETQRADTQYF. The CDR3 region has the DNA TGTGCCAGCTCACCACCGGAGACTCAAAGAGCGGATACGCAGTATTTT.

This clone was detected only a few times. The chain carries TRBV3-1 (or the pseudogene TRBV3-2) and TRBJ2-5; 10 bases are shared with TRBD2. The germline V gene has CDR1 LGHDT and CDR2 YNNKEL (reference sequence). V dropped 4 bases and J dropped 0; count of bases not matched to a gene: 8. This CDR3 has 17 residues. The CDR3: CASSPMTSGRYQETQYF. CDR3 nucleotide sequence: TGTGCCAGCAGCCCCATGACTAGCGGGCGGTACCAAGAGACCCAGTACTTC.

The chain combines TRBV7-6 with TRBJ2-7; 8 bases map to TRBD1. Per the germline V gene, CDR1 is SGHVS and CDR2 is FNYEAQ. The length of the CDR3 is 16 residues. Germline trimming cut 1 base from V and 2 bases from J; bases unmatched to any gene: 7. CDR3 in DNA: TGTGCCAGCAGCTTAGTTCAGGGGGCCGGACCCTACGAGCAGTACTTC. Translation: CASSLVQGAGPYEQYF.

J is TRBJ1-6 and V is TRBV21-1. TRBV21-1 is termed a pseudogene. This CDR3 is 19 amino acids long. The CDR3, as DNA: TGTGCCAGCAGCCCATTGGGACTCCCTCTAATCGGGCCCAATTCACCCCTCCACTTT. Protein sequence: CASSPLGLPLIGPNSPLHF.

The chain combines TRBV3-1 (or the pseudogene TRBV3-2) with TRBJ1-1, with D possibly TRBD1 on 6 matching bases. Trimming removed 5 bases at V and 7 bases at J, with 17 bases between. CDR1 is LGHDT, CDR2 YNNKEL, per germline (reference sequence). The CDR3 is 14 residues long. The CDR3 region is CASSKSGQTIEAFF. CDR3 bases: TGTGCCAGCAGCAAAAGCGGACAGACAATTGAAGCTTTCTTT.

This clone showed up just a few times. This chain connects TRBV5-1 to TRBJ2-1, with D possibly being TRBD2 (6 bases). Trimming removed 2 bases from V and 1 base from J, with 19 bases in between. CDR1 is SGHRS, CDR2 YFSETQ, per germline. The CDR3 contains 18 residues. In DNA form, the CDR3 reads TGCGCCAGCAGCTTAAATTCGGGGGTGGGAGGATCCTACAATGAGCAGTTCTTC. It translates to CASSLNSGVGGSYNEQFF.

The V and J genes are TRBV7-2 and TRBJ2-1; a weak D match, TRBD2 (5 bases). The CDR3 has 13 amino acids. Germline loops: CDR1 SGHTA, CDR2 FQGNSA. V dropped 5 bases and J dropped 10 bases, with 15 bases sitting between them. The CDR3 nucleotides read TGTGCCAGCAGCCCAGGACTTCCCGTAGAGCAGTTCTTC. Translation gives CASSPGLPVEQFF.

This rearrangement joins TRBV7-3 to TRBJ2-1, with 10 bases that match TRBD2. Germline V gene lookup returns CDR1 SGHTA and CDR2 FQGTGA. The CDR3 loop spans 15 amino acids. The J segment lost 6 bases and the V segment lost 5 bases, leaving 7 bases of the junction unmatched. CDR3 DNA: TGTGCCAGCAGCCTTGGGGCTAGCGGGAGCAATGAGCAGTTCTTC. It codes for CASSLGASGSNEQFF.

The chain couples TRBV19 to TRBJ1-5; the D gene is possibly TRBD1 (6 bases). V gave up 5 bases and J gave up 2 bases, with 16 bases separating them. The CDR3 consists of 16 residues. Germline loops: CDR1 LNHDA, CDR2 SQIVND (reference sequence). The CDR3 protein is CASSSRGITGNQPQHF. The DNA for the CDR3 is TGTGCCAGTAGTTCCAGGGGTATCACGGGCAATCAGCCCCAGCATTTT.

The chain is built from TRBV9 and TRBJ2-6; D is unclear. CDR1 and CDR2 (germline): SGDLS, YYNGEE. V was pared by 0 bases and J by 1 base, with 17 bases between. The CDR3 runs to 19 residues. DNA of the CDR3: TGTGCCAGCAGCGTAGCGTCGTGGTCTAGATGGTCTGGGGCCAACGTCCTGACTTTC. Amino acid sequence: CASSVASWSRWSGANVLTF.

The genes are TRBV5-1 and TRBJ2-7; 14 bases agree with TRBD2. The CDR3 consists of 17 residues. Germline V gives CDR1 SGHRS, CDR2 YFSETQ. V was clipped by 3 bases and J by 2 bases; unmatched bases: 7. This CDR3 is CASSSRTSGGPPYEQYF. For the CDR3, the DNA is TGCGCCAGCAGCTCGCGGACTAGCGGGGGGCCGCCCTACGAGCAGTACTTC. Using reference TRBV5-1 and TRBJ2-7 for the parts outside the CDR3, the full variable domain is KAGVTQTPRYLIKTRGQQVTLSCSPISGHRSVSWYQQTPGQGLQFLFEYFSETQRNKGNFPGRFSGRQFSNSRSEMNVSTLELGDSALYLCASSSRTSGGPPYEQYFGPGTRLTVT.

This sequence joins TRBV5-4 and TRBJ2-3, with 9 positions matching TRBD2. The CDR3 length is 17 residues. CDR1 SGHNT and CDR2 YYREEE come from the germline V gene (reference sequence). V lost 0 bases to trimming and J lost 4 bases; unmatched junction nucleotides: 9. CDR3 nucleotides: TGTGCCAGCAGCTTGGCCGTCGGCGGGAGGGCCCCAGATACGCAGTATTTT. Translation: CASSLAVGGRAPDTQYF.

The chain has TRBV12-3 or TRBV12-4 and TRBJ2-1; no firm D call. This CDR3 is 13 amino acids long. V gave up 8 bases and J gave up 6 bases, with 14 bases separating them. The CDR3 sequence: CASAPLTINEQFF. The DNA for the CDR3 is TGTGCCAGCGCCCCCCTTACAATCAATGAGCAGTTCTTC.

The chain is built from TRBV19 and TRBJ1-2; 8 bases match TRBD1. The CDR3 runs 15 residues. Germline CDR1 LNHDA, CDR2 SQIVND (reference sequence). Trimming cost V 2 bases and J 6 bases; bases outside gene matches: 8. The CDR3 reads CASSIWGTGRDGYTF. The CDR3 DNA reads as TGTGCCAGTAGTATATGGGGGACAGGAAGGGATGGCTACACCTTC.

The rearrangement uses TRBV10-3 and TRBJ2-3, with D possibly TRBD1 on 5 matching bases. Germline V gene data show CDR1 as ENHRY and CDR2 as SYGVKD. The CDR3 totals 12 residues. The V and J ends lost 5 bases and 5 bases respectively, with 8 bases between them. The CDR3 DNA sequence: TGTGCCATCAGTCCCGACAGAGATACGCAGTATTTT. This sequence encodes CAISPDRDTQYF.

V gene TRBV19 combines with J gene TRBJ1-1; a weak D match, TRBD1 (6 bases). Looked up from germline, CDR1 is LNHDA and CDR2 is SQIVND (reference sequence). The CDR3 loop spans 15 amino acids. Trimming took 1 base from V and 3 from J, leaving 12 bases between them. The DNA for the CDR3 is TGTGCCAGTAGTATAGGCTCGGACAGCCACACTGAAGCTTTCTTT. Protein product: CASSIGSDSHTEAFF.

This clone came up once. The chain uses TRBV6-6 and TRBJ2-3; 8 nucleotides align to TRBD2. Unmatched junction bases numbered 4, after V lost 7 bases and J lost 1 base. CDR3 size: 14 residues. Germline V lookup: CDR1 MNHNY, CDR2 SVGAGI (reference sequence). The CDR3 here is CASKARGGTDTQYF. Written as DNA, the CDR3 is TGTGCCAGCAAAGCGCGGGGGGGCACAGATACGCAGTATTTT.

V and J are TRBV3-1 (or the pseudogene TRBV3-2) and TRBJ1-5; TRBD1 is a possible D gene (6 bases). The CDR3 loop spans 13 amino acids. The germline V and J ends were trimmed by 4 bases and 4 bases, with 8 bases remaining between them. Germline V gives CDR1 LGHDT, CDR2 YNNKEL (reference sequence). CDR3 in DNA: TGTGCCAGCAGCCTCAGGGGTAATCAGCCCCAGCATTTT. Encoded protein: CASSLRGNQPQHF.

For this clone: The junction differs from germline at one of its ends, possibly a read error. V is TRBV4-2 and J is TRBJ1-2, with 8 bases lining up with TRBD1. CDR1 is LGHNA, CDR2 YNFKEQ, per germline. The CDR3 is made up of 13 amino acids. CDR3 amino acids: CASSQDTWTGISF. CDR3 DNA sequence: TGTGCCAGCAGCCAAGATACTTGGACAGGGATCTCCTTC.

The J gene is TRBJ2-7, the V gene TRBV15; 10 nucleotides line up with TRBD1. CDR1 is LNHNV, CDR2 YYDKDF, per germline (reference sequence). With 1 base clipped from V and 3 bases from J, the junction kept 3 bases outside the gene matches. CDR3 size: 15 residues. CDR3 in DNA: TGTGCCACCAGCAGAGGCGGGACAGGGGACTACGAGCAGTACTTC. Translated, it gives CATSRGGTGDYEQYF.

The J gene is TRBJ2-7, the V gene TRBV5-6, with D tentatively TRBD2 (6 bases). Germline lookup yields CDR1 SGHDT and CDR2 YYEEEE. Deletions cut 4 bases from V and 3 bases from J, with 20 bases between. The CDR3 has 16 residues. The CDR3, as DNA: TGTGCCAGCAGCCGCGGGGCCGGAGGTTTTTTCTACGAGCAGTACTTC. This encodes CASSRGAGGFFYEQYF.

This chain links TRBV13 with TRBJ1-1, with D possibly TRBD1 on 5 matching bases. V dropped 5 bases and J dropped 0 bases, with 10 bases sitting between them. Germline values: CDR1 PRHDT, CDR2 FYEKMQ (reference sequence). The CDR3 spans 14 residues. CDR3 sequence: CASSLGGMNTEAFF. CDR3 nucleotides: TGTGCCAGCAGCCTGGGGGGAATGAACACTGAAGCTTTCTTT.

The chain carries TRBV5-5 and TRBJ2-1; tentative D call: TRBD1 (5 bases). The V and J ends lost 3 bases and 4 bases respectively, with 11 bases between them. Germline V lookup: CDR1 SGHKS, CDR2 YYEKEE (reference sequence). There are 14 residues in the CDR3. The CDR3 DNA reads TGTGCCAGCAGCTCCCTCGACAGATACAATGAGCAGTTCTTC. Translating gives CASSSLDRYNEQFF. Variable domain in full (rest from reference TRBV5-5 and TRBJ2-1): DAGVTQSPTHLIKTRGQQVTLRCSPISGHKSVSWYQQVLGQGPQFIFQYYEKEERGRGNFPDRFSARQFPNYSSELNVNALLLGDSALYLCASSSLDRYNEQFFGPGTRLTVL.